This T cell receptor beta chain appears in the sequencing data of a study of siplizumab effects on memory and regulatory T cells. The table came from immunoSEQ multiplex PCR; TCRdb's copy has only in-frame clones and leaves some out. The sample has 75,000 to 100,000 clones, roughly 94% seen once; the top ten hold 1% to 1.5%. CDR1 and CDR2 from the germline V gene are MGHRA and YSYEKL. The ends lost 4 bases at V and 6 bases at J; junction bases unmatched: 8. This CDR3 comprises 15 residues. Study-level findings and limits: Tregs that proliferated in siplizumab cultures did not have their suppressive function confirmed. Tracing alloreactive clones into unstimulated subsets worked for only a minor fraction of them.

This clone was seen a single time. What it binds is unknown. The V gene is TRBV4-1, the J gene TRBJ2-2, with TRBD1 identical over 7 bases. Sequencing used non-Treg CD4+ T cells sorted from blood. This receptor was taken from a human donor in good health. The CDR3 is CASSRSGDSPGELFF. For the CDR3, the DNA is TGCGCCAGCAGCCGGTCCGGGGACAGCCCCGGGGAGCTGTTTTTT.